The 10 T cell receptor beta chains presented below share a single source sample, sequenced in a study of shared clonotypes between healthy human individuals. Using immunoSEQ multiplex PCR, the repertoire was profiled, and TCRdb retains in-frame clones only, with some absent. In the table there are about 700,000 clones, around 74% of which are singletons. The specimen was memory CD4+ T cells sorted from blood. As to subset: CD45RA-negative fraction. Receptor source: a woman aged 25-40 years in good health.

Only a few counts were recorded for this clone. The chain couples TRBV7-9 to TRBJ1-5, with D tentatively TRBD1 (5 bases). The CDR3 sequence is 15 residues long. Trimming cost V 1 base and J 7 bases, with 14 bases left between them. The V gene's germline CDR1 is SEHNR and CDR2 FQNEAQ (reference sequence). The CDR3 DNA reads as TGTGCCAGCAGCTTAGAGGGACTGGCCGGGCAGCCCCAGCATTTT. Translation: CASSLEGLAGQPQHF.

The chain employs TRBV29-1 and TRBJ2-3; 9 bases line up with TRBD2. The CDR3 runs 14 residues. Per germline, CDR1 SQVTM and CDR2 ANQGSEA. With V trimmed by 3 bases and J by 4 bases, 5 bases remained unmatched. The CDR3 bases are TGCAGCGTTGAGGCTAGCGGGAACCCAGATACGCAGTATTTT. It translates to CSVEASGNPDTQYF.

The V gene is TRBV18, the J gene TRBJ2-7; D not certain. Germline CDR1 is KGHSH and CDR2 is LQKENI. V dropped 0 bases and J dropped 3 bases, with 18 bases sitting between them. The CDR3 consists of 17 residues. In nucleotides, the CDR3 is TGTGCCAGCTCACCACCGTCTCGGACCTCGCTTAGCTACGAGCAGTACTTC. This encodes CASSPPSRTSLSYEQYF.

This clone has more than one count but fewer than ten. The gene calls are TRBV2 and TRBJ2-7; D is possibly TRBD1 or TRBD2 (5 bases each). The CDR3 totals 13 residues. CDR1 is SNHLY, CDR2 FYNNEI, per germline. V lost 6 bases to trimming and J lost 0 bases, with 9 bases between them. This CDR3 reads CASSLGDSYEQYF. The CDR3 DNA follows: TGTGCCAGCAGCTTGGGGGACTCCTACGAGCAGTACTTC.

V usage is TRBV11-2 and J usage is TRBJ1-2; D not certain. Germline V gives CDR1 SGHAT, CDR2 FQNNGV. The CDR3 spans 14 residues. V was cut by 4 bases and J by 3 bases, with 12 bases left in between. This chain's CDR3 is CASSSYRPDYGYTF. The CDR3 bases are TGTGCCAGCAGCTCCTATCGGCCCGACTATGGCTACACCTTC.

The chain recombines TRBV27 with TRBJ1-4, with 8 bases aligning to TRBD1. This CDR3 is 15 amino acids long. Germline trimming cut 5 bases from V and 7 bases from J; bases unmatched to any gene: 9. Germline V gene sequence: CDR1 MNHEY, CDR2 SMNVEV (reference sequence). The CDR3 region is CASSRRGQYGEKLFF. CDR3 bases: TGTGCCAGCAGTCGCAGGGGGCAATATGGTGAAAAACTGTTTTTT.

CDR3 sequence: CASSLDSFGEQFF. CDR3 in DNA: TGCGCCAGCAGCTTGGACTCGTTTGGTGAGCAGTTCTTC. This sequence joins TRBV5-1 and TRBJ2-1, with D unresolved. This CDR3 contains 13 residues. Trimming removed 0 bases from V and 9 bases from J, with 10 bases in between. The V gene's germline CDR1 is SGHRS and CDR2 YFSETQ.

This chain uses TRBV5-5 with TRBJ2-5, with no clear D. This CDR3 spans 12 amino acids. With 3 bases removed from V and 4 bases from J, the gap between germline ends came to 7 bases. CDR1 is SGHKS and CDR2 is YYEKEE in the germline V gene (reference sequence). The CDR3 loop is CASSSGVETQYF. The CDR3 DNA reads TGTGCCAGCAGCTCTGGCGTAGAGACCCAGTACTTC.

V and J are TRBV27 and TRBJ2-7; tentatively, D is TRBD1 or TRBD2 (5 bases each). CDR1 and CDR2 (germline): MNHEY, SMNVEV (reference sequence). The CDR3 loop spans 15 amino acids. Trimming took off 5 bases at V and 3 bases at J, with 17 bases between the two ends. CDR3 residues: CASSPARDPNYEQYF. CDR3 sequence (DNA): TGTGCCAGCAGTCCGGCTCGGGACCCCAACTACGAGCAGTACTTC.

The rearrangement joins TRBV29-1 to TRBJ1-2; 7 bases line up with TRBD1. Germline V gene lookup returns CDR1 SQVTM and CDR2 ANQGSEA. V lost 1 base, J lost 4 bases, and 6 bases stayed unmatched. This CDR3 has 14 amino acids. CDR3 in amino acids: CSVEAPGQLYGYTF. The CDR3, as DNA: TGCAGCGTTGAAGCTCCGGGACAGCTCTATGGCTACACCTTC.